One and the same sample provided the 13 T cell receptor beta chains below, sequenced in a study of T cell repertoires in cytomegalovirus infection. TCRdb recomputed calls from the reads with MiXCR, one row per CDR3 protein. The sample lists around 900,000 distinct CDR3 sequences, approximately 31% seen once, with about 14% in the top ten. These TCRs' antigens remain unknown. Sample: cultured CD8+ T cells from PBMCs, taken from culture after CMV antigen stimulation. The receptor source for this set is a human donor in good health (CMV status not recorded). Some clones in this sample may be carry-over from other donors' samples.

This chain uses TRBV19 with TRBJ1-1; D is possibly TRBD1 (6 bases). With 5 bases removed from V and 0 bases from J, the gap between germline ends came to 22 bases. The V gene's germline CDR1 is LNHDA and CDR2 SQIVND (reference sequence). CDR3 length: 18 residues. The CDR3 bases are TGTGCCAGTAGTGGGACAAGGGACATGGTATCGGTGAACACTGAAGCTTTCTTT. Translated: CASSGTRDMVSVNTEAFF.

The sample holds many counts of this clonotype. The J gene is TRBJ1-1, the V gene TRBV28; a possible D gene is TRBD1 (6 bases). CDR3 length: 14 amino acids. Trimming cost V 8 bases and J 0 bases, with 13 bases left between them. Per the germline V gene, CDR1 is MDHEN and CDR2 is SYDVKM. The CDR3 reads CASVNRALNTEAFF. CDR3 DNA sequence: TGTGCCAGCGTAAACAGGGCTCTGAACACTGAAGCTTTCTTT. The variable domain in full, completed from reference TRBV28 and TRBJ1-1, reads DVKVTQSSRYLVKRTGEKVFLECVQDMDHENMFWYRQDPGLGLRLIYFSYDVKMKEKGDIPEGYSVSREKKERFSLILESASTNQTSMYLCASVNRALNTEAFFGQGTRLTVV.

In this sample, this clonotype turned up a few times. The V gene is TRBV6-2 or TRBV6-3, the J gene TRBJ2-7; D is perhaps TRBD1 or TRBD2 (5 bases each). The CDR3 covers 14 residues. V was cut by 3 bases and J by 6 bases, with 15 bases left in between. Germline V lookup: CDR1 MNHEY, CDR2 SVGEGT. The CDR3 sequence: CASSYRGRPFEQYV. The CDR3 DNA is TGTGCCAGCAGTTATCGGGGCAGGCCTTTCGAGCAGTACGTC.

The genes are TRBV14 and TRBJ2-1, with 11 bases matching TRBD1. This CDR3 region has 16 residues. Germline assignment: CDR1 SGHDN and CDR2 FVKESK. V lost 5 bases and J lost 3; bases outside the gene matches: 6. CDR3 in DNA: TGTGCCAGCAGCATGTCGGGACAGGGGGACTACAATGAGCAGTTCTTC. Encoded protein: CASSMSGQGDYNEQFF.

About this clonotype itself: A much more abundant neighbour one base away suggests this may be a read error. The chain uses TRBV7-8 and TRBJ2-5; 7 nucleotides line up with TRBD2. Germline lookup yields CDR1 SGHVS and CDR2 FQNEAQ. This CDR3 has 16 residues. CDR3 protein: CVTSRGRGDTKETQYF. Written as DNA, the CDR3 is TGTGTCACCTCCCGGGGGAGGGGCGATACCAAAGAGACCCAGTACTTC.

Only a few counts were recorded for this clonotype. This chain uses TRBV12-3 or TRBV12-4 with TRBJ2-1; D call uncertain. CDR3 length: 13 residues. With 5 bases removed from V and 5 bases from J, the gap between germline ends came to 10 bases. The CDR3 coding sequence is TGTGCCAGCAGTCCTTTTCAGAACAATGAGCAGTTCTTC. Encoded protein: CASSPFQNNEQFF.

In its sample, this clonotype was seen many times. The chain combines TRBV12-3 or TRBV12-4 with TRBJ1-3; D remains ambiguous. Deletions cut 0 bases from V and 0 bases from J, with 9 bases between. This CDR3 comprises 16 residues. The CDR3 protein is CASSLAPRVSGNTIYF. CDR3 in DNA: TGTGCCAGCAGTTTAGCGCCCCGGGTCTCTGGAAACACCATATATTTT.

The chain links TRBV19 to TRBJ2-1; 8 nucleotides align to TRBD1. The length of the CDR3 is 17 residues. CDR1 is LNHDA and CDR2 is SQIVND in the germline V gene (reference sequence). Unmatched junction bases numbered 14, after V lost 9 bases and J lost 1 base. Written as DNA, the CDR3 is TGTGCCAGCGACAGGGGCTCTGAGTCCCTTTCCTACAATGAGCAGTTCTTC. Protein product: CASDRGSESLSYNEQFF.

This clonotype was counted a few times. V and J are TRBV10-3 and TRBJ1-1, with 9 bases matching TRBD1. The CDR3 loop spans 16 amino acids. V gave up 2 bases and J gave up 0 bases; unmatched junction bases: 4. Germline loops: CDR1 ENHRY, CDR2 SYGVKD. The DNA for the CDR3 is TGTGCCATCAGTGAGAGGGGGGACAGGGTGAACACTGAAGCTTTCTTT. Protein sequence: CAISERGDRVNTEAFF.

At least ten counts were recorded for this clonotype. The V gene is TRBV12-3 or TRBV12-4, the J gene TRBJ1-2; D uncertain. V dropped 6 bases and J dropped 1 base, with 6 bases sitting between them. The CDR3 covers 12 residues. This CDR3 reads CASSPSNYGYTF. The CDR3 nucleotides are TGTGCCAGCAGCCCCAGTAACTATGGCTACACCTTC.

With respect to this clonotype: This sequence may be a read error, since a much larger clone differs from it by one base. The gene calls are TRBV2 and TRBJ2-6; D perhaps matches TRBD2 (5 bases). From germline, CDR1 is SNHLY and CDR2 FYNNEI. CDR3 size: 16 residues. The V end was cut by 6 bases, the J end by 8 bases, with 20 bases between. The CDR3 sequence is CASSPNSGSGTNVLTF. The CDR3 DNA sequence: TGTGCCAGCAGCCCCAACTCTGGTTCCGGGACCAACGTCCTGACTTTC.

The CDR3 DNA is TGTGCCAGCAGCGTCCGGACAGGGGGACCCGGGGAGCTGTTTTTT. Translated: CASSVRTGGPGELFF. The chain is built from TRBV7-6 and TRBJ2-2; 10 bases are a match to TRBD1. Germline values: CDR1 SGHVS, CDR2 FNYEAQ. The V gene end was trimmed by 5 bases and the J gene end by 6 bases; junction bases not matched to a gene: 6. The CDR3 loop spans 15 amino acids.

The rearrangement links TRBV3-1 to TRBJ2-3; D not certain. Germline values: CDR1 LGHDT, CDR2 YNNKEL (reference sequence). V lost 0 bases to trimming and J lost 10 bases, with 8 bases between them. CDR3 length equals 12 residues. CDR3 amino acids: CASSQDSPAQYF. DNA of the CDR3: TGTGCCAGCAGCCAAGATTCCCCTGCGCAGTATTTT.